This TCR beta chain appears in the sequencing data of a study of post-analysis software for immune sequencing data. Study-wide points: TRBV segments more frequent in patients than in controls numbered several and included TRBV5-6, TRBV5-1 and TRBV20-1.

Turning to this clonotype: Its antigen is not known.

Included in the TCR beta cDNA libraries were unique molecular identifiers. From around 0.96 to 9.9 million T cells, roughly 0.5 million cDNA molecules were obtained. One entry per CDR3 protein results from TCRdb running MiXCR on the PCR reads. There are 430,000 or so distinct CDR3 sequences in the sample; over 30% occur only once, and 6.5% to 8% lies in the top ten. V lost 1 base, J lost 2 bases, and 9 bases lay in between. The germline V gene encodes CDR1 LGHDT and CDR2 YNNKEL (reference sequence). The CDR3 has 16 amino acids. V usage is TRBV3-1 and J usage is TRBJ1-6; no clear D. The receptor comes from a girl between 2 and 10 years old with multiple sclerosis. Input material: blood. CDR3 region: CASSQGKGTYNSPLHF. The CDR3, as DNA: TGTGCCAGCAGCCAAGGAAAGGGAACCTATAATTCACCCCTCCACTTT.